Below, 5 T cell receptor beta chains from the same sample are listed, as sequenced in a study of cytomegalovirus exposure and HLA in healthy donors. PCR used 60 Vbeta primers and 13 Jbeta primers. Sequenced by immunoSEQ multiplex PCR; TCRdb stores in-frame clones only, minus some. Found here are fewer than 200,000 clones, 80% of them singletons; the top ten hold 0.6% to 0.7%. Sequencing was done on a sample of PBMCs. The source of these receptors is a boy aged 5-17 years in good health and CMV-seronegative.

The J gene is TRBJ1-6, the V gene TRBV4-2, with D unclear. The CDR3 covers 17 residues. CDR1 and CDR2 (germline): LGHNA, YNFKEQ. V was cut by 0 bases and J by 0 bases, with 9 bases left in between. Written as DNA, the CDR3 is TGTGCCAGCAGCCAAGATTCCTTGAGCTCCTATAATTCACCCCTCCACTTT. Protein sequence: CASSQDSLSSYNSPLHF.

The chain links TRBV2 to TRBJ2-2, with a possible D match to TRBD1 (9 bases). Germline-derived CDR1 and CDR2 are SNHLY and FYNNEI. CDR3 size: 20 residues. V was cut by 6 bases and J by 6 bases, with 32 bases left in between. The CDR3 is CASSYRDRENQRGSPGELFF. The CDR3 DNA sequence: TGTGCCAGCAGCTACCGGGACAGGGAAAACCAGCGGGGGTCCCCCGGGGAGCTGTTTTTT.

The V gene is TRBV5-3, the J gene TRBJ1-1, with 8 positions matching TRBD1. TRBV5-3 is designated an ORF whose function remains uncertain. The V and J ends lost 0 bases and 1 base, in that order; junction bases with no gene match: 8. CDR3 length: 17 residues. The CDR3 protein is CARSLGRTGNRNTEAFF. The CDR3 coding sequence is TGTGCCAGAAGCTTGGGTAGGACAGGGAATCGGAACACTGAAGCTTTCTTT.

The genes are TRBV5-4 and TRBJ2-7; D gene unclear. The CDR3 contains 14 residues. Trimming shortened V by 4 bases and J by 2 bases, and 13 bases separated the two germline ends. CDR1 SGHNT and CDR2 YYREEE come from the germline V gene (reference sequence). The CDR3: CASSGPSPPYEQYF. For the CDR3, the DNA is TGTGCCAGCAGCGGTCCAAGCCCTCCCTACGAGCAGTACTTC.

This chain uses TRBV6-1 with TRBJ2-7; 9 bases line up with TRBD1. CDR1 is MNHNS and CDR2 is SASEGT in the germline V gene. CDR3 length: 14 amino acids. J lost 2 bases, V lost 4 bases, and 3 bases had no gene match. DNA for the CDR3: TGTGCCAGCAGTGGACGACAGGGGGCCTACGAGCAGTACTTC. Protein sequence: CASSGRQGAYEQYF.